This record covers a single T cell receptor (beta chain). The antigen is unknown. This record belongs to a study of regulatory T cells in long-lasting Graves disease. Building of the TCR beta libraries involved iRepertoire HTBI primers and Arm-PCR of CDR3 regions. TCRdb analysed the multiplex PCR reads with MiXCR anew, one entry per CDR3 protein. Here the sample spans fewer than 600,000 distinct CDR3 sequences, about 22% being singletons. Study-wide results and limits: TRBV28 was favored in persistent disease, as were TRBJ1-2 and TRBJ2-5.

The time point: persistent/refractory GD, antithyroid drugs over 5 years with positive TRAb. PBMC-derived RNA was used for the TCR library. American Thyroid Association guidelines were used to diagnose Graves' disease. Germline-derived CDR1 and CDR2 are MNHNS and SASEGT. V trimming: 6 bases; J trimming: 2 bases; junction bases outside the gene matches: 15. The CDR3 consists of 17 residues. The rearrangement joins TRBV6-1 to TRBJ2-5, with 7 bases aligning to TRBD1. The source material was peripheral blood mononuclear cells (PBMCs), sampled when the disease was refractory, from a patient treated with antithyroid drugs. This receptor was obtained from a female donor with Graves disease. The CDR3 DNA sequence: TGTGCCAGCAGAAGGAACCTTCGGGACAGACGACAAGAGACCCAGTACTTC. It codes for CASRRNLRDRRQETQYF.